This TCR beta chain derives from a study of cytomegalovirus exposure and HLA in healthy donors. Primers for the PCR totalled 60 Vbeta and 13 Jbeta. Sequencing was performed with immunoSEQ multiplex PCR; in TCRdb, only in-frame clones are kept and a portion is missing. Here the sample spans 200,000 to 250,000 clones, more than 75% being singletons. The length of the CDR3 is 16 residues. Germline assignment: CDR1 SEHNR and CDR2 FQNEAQ (reference sequence). After removal of 5 bases from V and 6 bases from J, the junction contained 10 bases not matched to a gene. Sequenced input: PBMCs. This sequence originates from a human donor in good health. This chain uses TRBV7-9 with TRBJ2-1, with 10 bases aligning to TRBD2. This CDR3 reads CASSPPRASGGNEQFF. CDR3 DNA: TGTGCCAGCAGCCCTCCGAGGGCTAGCGGGGGCAATGAGCAGTTCTTC. The variable domain in full, with the rest retrieved from reference TRBV7-9 and TRBJ2-1, is DTGVSQNPRHKITKRGQNVTFRCDPISEHNRLYWYRQTLGQGPEFLTYFQNEAQLEKSRLLSDRFSAERPKGSFSTLEIQRTEQGDSAMYLCASSPPRASGGNEQFFGPGTRLTVL.